The TCR beta chain under discussion was sequenced for a study of T-cell reconstitution after alpha-beta-depleted transplantation in children. V trimming: 3 bases; J trimming: 5 bases; junction bases outside the gene matches: 4. Germline V CDR1 and CDR2: SGHRS, YFSETQ. This CDR3 is 15 amino acids long. This clonotype was found many times. TCRbeta library construction was performed incorporating unique molecular identifiers. TCRdb processed the PCR reads anew with MiXCR; each CDR3 protein has one entry. This sample yields 230,000 or so distinct CDR3 sequences, of which about 12% are seen a single time; approximately 2.4% belongs to the top ten.

The sequencing here drew on PBMCs from the stem cell graft donor, taken from the stem cell graft. The receptor comes from a human donor who donated a stem cell graft to a child with acute lymphoblastic leukemia. The rearrangement joins TRBV5-1 to TRBJ2-1, with 11 positions matching TRBD2. The chain's CDR3 is CASSSGLAEDNEQFF. Here the CDR3 DNA reads TGCGCCAGCAGCTCGGGACTAGCGGAAGACAATGAGCAGTTCTTC.